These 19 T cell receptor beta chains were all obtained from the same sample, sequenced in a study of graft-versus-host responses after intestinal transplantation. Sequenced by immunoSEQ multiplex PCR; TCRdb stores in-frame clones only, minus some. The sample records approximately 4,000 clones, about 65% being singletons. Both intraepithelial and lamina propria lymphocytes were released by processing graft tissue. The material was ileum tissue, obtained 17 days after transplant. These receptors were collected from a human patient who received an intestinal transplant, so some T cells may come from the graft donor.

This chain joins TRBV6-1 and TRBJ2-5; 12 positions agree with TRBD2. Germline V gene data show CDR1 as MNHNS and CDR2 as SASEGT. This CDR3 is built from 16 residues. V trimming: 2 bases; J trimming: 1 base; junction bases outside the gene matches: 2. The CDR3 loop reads CASSEPLAGGQETQYF. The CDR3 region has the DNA TGTGCCAGCAGTGAACCACTAGCGGGGGGCCAAGAGACCCAGTACTTC.

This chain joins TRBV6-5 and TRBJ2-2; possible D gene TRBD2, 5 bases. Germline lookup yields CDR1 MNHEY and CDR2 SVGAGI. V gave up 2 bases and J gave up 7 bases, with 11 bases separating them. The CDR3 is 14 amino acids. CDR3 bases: TGTGCCAGCAGTTACGGAGGAATGGGCGGGGAGCTGTTTTTT. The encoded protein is CASSYGGMGGELFF.

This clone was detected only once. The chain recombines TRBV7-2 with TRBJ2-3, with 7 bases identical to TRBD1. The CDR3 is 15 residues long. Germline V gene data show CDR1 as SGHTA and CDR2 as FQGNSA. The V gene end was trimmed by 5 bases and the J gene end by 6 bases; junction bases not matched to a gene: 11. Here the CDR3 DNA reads TGTGCCAGCAGCCACCCGACAGGGATAATGGATACGCAGTATTTT. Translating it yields CASSHPTGIMDTQYF.

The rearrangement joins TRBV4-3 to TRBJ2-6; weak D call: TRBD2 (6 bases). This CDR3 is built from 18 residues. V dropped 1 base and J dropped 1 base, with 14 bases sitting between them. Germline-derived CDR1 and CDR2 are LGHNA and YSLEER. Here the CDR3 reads CASSQVAASGSGANVLTF. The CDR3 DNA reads TGCGCCAGCAGCCAAGTGGCTGCGAGCGGGTCTGGGGCCAACGTCCTGACTTTC.

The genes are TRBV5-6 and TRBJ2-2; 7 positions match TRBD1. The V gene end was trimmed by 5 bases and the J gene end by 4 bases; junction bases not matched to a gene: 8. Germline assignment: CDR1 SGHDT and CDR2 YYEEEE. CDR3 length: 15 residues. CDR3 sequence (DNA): TGTGCCAGCAGGCGGATACCAGGGGGCACCGGGGAGCTGTTTTTT. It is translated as CASRRIPGGTGELFF.

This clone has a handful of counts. CDR3 region: CASSQKGGGTEQFF. DNA for the CDR3: TGTGCCAGCAGCCAGAAAGGGGGGGGGACTGAGCAGTTCTTC. The chain combines TRBV7-9 with TRBJ2-1; TRBD2 might be the D (7 bases). The V end lost 5 bases, the J end lost 9 bases, and 17 bases lay between the germline ends. The CDR3 extends over 14 amino acids. Germline assignment: CDR1 SEHNR and CDR2 FQNEAQ (reference sequence).

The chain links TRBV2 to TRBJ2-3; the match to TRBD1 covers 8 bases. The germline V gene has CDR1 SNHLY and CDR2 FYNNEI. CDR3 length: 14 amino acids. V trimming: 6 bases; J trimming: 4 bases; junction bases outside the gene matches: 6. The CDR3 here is CASSEDRVADTQYF. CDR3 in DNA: TGTGCCAGCAGCGAGGACAGGGTGGCAGATACGCAGTATTTT.

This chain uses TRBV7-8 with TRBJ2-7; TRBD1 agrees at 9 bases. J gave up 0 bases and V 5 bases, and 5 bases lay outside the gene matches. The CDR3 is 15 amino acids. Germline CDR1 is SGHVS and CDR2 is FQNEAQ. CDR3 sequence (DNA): TGTGCCAGCAGCCTAGGACAGGGGAACTCCTACGAGCAGTACGTC. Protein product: CASSLGQGNSYEQYV.

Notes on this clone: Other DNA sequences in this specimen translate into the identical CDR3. The CDR3: CASSLPGQGEDTQYF. As DNA, the CDR3 is TGTGCCAGCAGCTTACCGGGACAGGGGGAAGATACGCAGTATTTT. The chain joins TRBV11-2 to TRBJ2-3, with 11 nucleotides matching TRBD1. Trimming removed 2 bases from V and 5 bases from J; junction bases left unmatched: 3. This CDR3 is built from 15 residues. Germline V gene lookup returns CDR1 SGHAT and CDR2 FQNNGV.

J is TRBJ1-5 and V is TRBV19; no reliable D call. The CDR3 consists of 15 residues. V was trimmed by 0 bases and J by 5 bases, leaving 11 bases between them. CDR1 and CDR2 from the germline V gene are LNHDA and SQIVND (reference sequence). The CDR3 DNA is TGTGCCAGTAGTATAGAGAGGTTGGCTTATCAGCCCCAGCATTTT. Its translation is CASSIERLAYQPQHF. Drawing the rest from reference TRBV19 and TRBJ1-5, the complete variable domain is DGGITQSPKYLFRKEGQNVTLSCEQNLNHDAMYWYRQDPGQGLRLIYYSQIVNDFQKGDIAEGYSVSREKKESFPLTVTSAQKNPTAFYLCASSIERLAYQPQHFGDGTRLSIL.

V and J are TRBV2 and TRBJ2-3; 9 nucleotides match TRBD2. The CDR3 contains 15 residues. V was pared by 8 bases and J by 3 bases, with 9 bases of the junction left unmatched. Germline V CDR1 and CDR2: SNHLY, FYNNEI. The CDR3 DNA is TGTGCCAGCGGGAGGGGGCTAGCGGGGACAGATACGCAGTATTTT. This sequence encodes CASGRGLAGTDTQYF.

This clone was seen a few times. CDR3: CASSLGLAYQETQYF. CDR3 nucleotide sequence: TGTGCCAGCAGCTTGGGACTAGCGTACCAAGAGACCCAGTACTTC. The V call is TRBV7-2, the J call TRBJ2-5; 10 bases align to TRBD2. Germline CDR1 SGHTA, CDR2 FQGNSA. V dropped 3 bases and J dropped 0; count of bases not matched to a gene: 1. The CDR3 covers 15 residues.

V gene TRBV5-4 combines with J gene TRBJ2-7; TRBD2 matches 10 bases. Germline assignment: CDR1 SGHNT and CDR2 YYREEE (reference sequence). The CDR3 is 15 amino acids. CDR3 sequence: CASSQVAGGAYEQYV. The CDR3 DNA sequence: TGCGCCAGCAGCCAAGTAGCGGGGGGCGCCTACGAGCAGTACGTC.

The CDR3 sequence is CASSPEISGGEETQYF. DNA for the CDR3: TGCGCCAGCAGCCCGGAGATTAGCGGGGGGGAAGAGACCCAGTACTTC. This chain joins TRBV5-1 and TRBJ2-5, with 11 bases lining up with TRBD2. Unmatched junction bases numbered 8, after V lost 4 bases and J lost 3 bases. CDR1 is SGHRS and CDR2 is YFSETQ in the germline V gene. The CDR3 sequence is 16 residues long. The full variable domain, rest sourced from reference TRBV5-1 and TRBJ2-5, is KAGVTQTPRYLIKTRGQQVTLSCSPISGHRSVSWYQQTPGQGLQFLFEYFSETQRNKGNFPGRFSGRQFSNSRSEMNVSTLELGDSALYLCASSPEISGGEETQYFGPGTRLLVL.

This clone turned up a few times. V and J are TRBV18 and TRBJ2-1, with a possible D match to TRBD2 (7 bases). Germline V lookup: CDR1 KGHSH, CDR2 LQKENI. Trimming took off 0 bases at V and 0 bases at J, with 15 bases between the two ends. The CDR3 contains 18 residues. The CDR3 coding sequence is TGTGCCAGCTCACCACCAAATGGGGGGGCCAGCTCCTACAATGAGCAGTTCTTC. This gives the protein CASSPPNGGASSYNEQFF.

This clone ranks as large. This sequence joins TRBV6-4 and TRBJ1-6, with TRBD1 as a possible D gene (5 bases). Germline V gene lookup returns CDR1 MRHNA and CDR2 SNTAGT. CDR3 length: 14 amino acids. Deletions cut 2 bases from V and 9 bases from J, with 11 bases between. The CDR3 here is CASSDQGGGSPLHF. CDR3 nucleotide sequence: TGTGCCAGCAGTGACCAGGGAGGTGGTTCACCCCTCCACTTT.

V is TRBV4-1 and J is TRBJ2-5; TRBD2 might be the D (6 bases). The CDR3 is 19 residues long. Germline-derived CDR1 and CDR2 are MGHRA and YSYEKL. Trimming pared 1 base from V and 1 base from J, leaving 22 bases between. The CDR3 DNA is TGCGCCAGCAGCCAAGTCCCCTCACTTAGCGGACATTCCCAAGAGACCCAGTACTTC. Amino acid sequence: CASSQVPSLSGHSQETQYF.

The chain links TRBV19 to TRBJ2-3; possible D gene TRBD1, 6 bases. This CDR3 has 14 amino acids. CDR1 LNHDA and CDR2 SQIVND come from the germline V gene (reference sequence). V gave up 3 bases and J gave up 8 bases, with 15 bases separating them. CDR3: CASSMSGEGGTQYF. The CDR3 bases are TGTGCCAGTAGTATGTCGGGCGAAGGGGGTACGCAGTATTTT.

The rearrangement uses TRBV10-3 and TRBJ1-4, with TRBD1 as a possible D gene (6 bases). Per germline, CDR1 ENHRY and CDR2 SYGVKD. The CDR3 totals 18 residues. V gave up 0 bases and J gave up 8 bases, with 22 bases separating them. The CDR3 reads CAISESVLRGNIYEKLFF. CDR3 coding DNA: TGTGCCATCAGTGAGTCGGTGTTAAGGGGGAACATATACGAAAAACTGTTTTTT.